This is a list of T cell receptor beta chains from one sample in a study of memory CD4+ T cells and cytomegalovirus serostatus. The data were produced by immunoSEQ multiplex PCR, yet TCRdb's version contains in-frame clones alone and is incomplete. The data show around 44,000 clones, with around 78% seen just once and approximately 0.55% held by the top ten. The sample taken for sequencing was memory CD4+ T cells from blood. All receptors derive from an adult in good health and CMV-seronegative. Both conserved end residues are part of each CDR3. Fields, in order: V gene, J gene, D gene, clone size, CDR3 protein, CDR3 DNA. D genes are given only for firm matches. Not every row has a clone size; where given, it reads once, few, many or a size class.

>TRBV9|TRBJ2-5|TRBD2|NA
CASSVAGGGVGQETQYF
TGTGCCAGCAGCGTAGCTGGCGGGGGGGTTGGACAAGAGACCCAGTACTTC
>TRBV2|TRBJ1-5|NA|few
CASSDTNNQPQHF
TGTGCCAGCAGTGATACAAATAATCAGCCCCAGCATTTT
>TRBV11-2|TRBJ2-2|TRBD1|once
CASSFNRGRGGELFF
TGTGCCAGCAGCTTTAACAGGGGGCGCGGCGGGGAGCTGTTTTTT
>TRBV11-1|TRBJ2-7|NA|NA
CASSSLVWGSYEQYF
TGTGCCAGCAGCTCCCTCGTTTGGGGCTCCTACGAGCAGTACTTC
>TRBV6-6|TRBJ1-2|TRBD1|medium-sized
CASSPQGNYGYTF
TGTGCCAGCAGTCCACAGGGGAACTATGGCTACACCTTC
>TRBV6-5|TRBJ1-5|NA|few
CASSYDGNQPQHF
TGTGCCAGCAGTTACGACGGCAATCAGCCCCAGCATTTT
>TRBV21-1|TRBJ1-5|NA|NA
CASSKGEEGESAQHF
TGTGCCAGCAGCAAAGGGGAGGAGGGGGAATCAGCCCAGCATTTT
>TRBV29-1|TRBJ2-1|TRBD1|NA
CSATDRALYNEQFF
TGCAGCGCTACCGACAGGGCCCTCTACAATGAGCAGTTCTTC
>TRBV6-6|TRBJ2-2|NA|few
CASSWVADTGELFF
TGTGCCAGCAGTTGGGTAGCGGATACCGGGGAGCTGTTTTTT
>TRBV7-9|TRBJ2-7|TRBD1|NA
CASSLGQGGIYEQYF
TGTGCCAGCAGCCTCGGACAGGGTGGAATCTACGAGCAGTACTTC
>TRBV5-5|TRBJ2-5|NA|once
CASRPGWGDPPETQYF
TGTGCCAGCAGACCGGGATGGGGGGACCCTCCGGAGACCCAGTACTTC
>TRBV28|TRBJ2-7|TRBD2|once
CASSLYQRGVTEQYF
TGTGCCAGCAGCCTATACCAGCGGGGCGTCACCGAGCAGTACTTC
>TRBV7-8|TRBJ1-2|NA|NA
CASSPGVYYGYTF
TGTGCCAGCAGCCCTGGAGTATACTATGGCTACACCTTC
>TRBV5-1|TRBJ2-2|NA|NA
CASSLGAANTGELFF
TGCGCCAGCAGCTTGGGGGCTGCGAACACCGGGGAGCTGTTTTTT
>TRBV27|TRBJ2-1|NA|NA
CASSLARGTGSGNEQFF
TGTGCCAGCAGTTTGGCCCGGGGTACAGGGTCAGGGAATGAGCAGTTCTTC
>TRBV7-2|TRBJ2-7|TRBD2|NA
CASSIGAGGAYEQYF
TGTGCCAGCAGCATAGGAGCGGGGGGGGCCTACGAGCAGTACTTC
>TRBV10-3|TRBJ1-1|TRBD1|NA
CAIRKDRLNTEAFF
TGTGCCATCAGGAAGGACAGGTTGAACACTGAAGCTTTCTTT
>TRBV5-1|TRBJ1-1|NA|NA
CASSLEAVGEAFF
TGCGCCAGCAGCTTGGAGGCAGTTGGGGAAGCTTTCTTT
>TRBV11-3|TRBJ1-6|NA|NA
CASSLGQNSPLHF
TGTGCCAGCAGCTTAGGACAGAATTCACCCCTCCACTTT
>TRBV2|TRBJ2-3|NA|NA
CASSGRIFTDTQYF
TGTGCCAGCAGTGGACGGATATTCACAGATACGCAGTATTTT
>TRBV30|TRBJ1-5|TRBD1|NA
CAWSSGGRVNQPQHF
TGTGCCTGGAGCTCAGGGGGCAGGGTCAATCAGCCCCAGCATTTT
>TRBV28|TRBJ2-7|TRBD1|NA
CASLGAGGRYEQYF
TGTGCCAGTTTGGGGGCAGGGGGCCGGTACGAGCAGTACTTC
>TRBV5-5|TRBJ1-6|NA|NA
CASSIRAPPITNSPLHF
TGTGCCAGCAGCATCCGGGCCCCACCTATAACTAATTCACCCCTCCACTTT
>TRBV5-4|TRBJ2-3|TRBD2|NA
CATKTSGGPNTDTQYF
TGTGCCACCAAGACTAGCGGGGGGCCTAACACAGATACGCAGTATTTT
>TRBV6-5|TRBJ1-4|NA|NA
CASRRGFTNEKLFF
TGTGCCAGCAGGAGGGGTTTTACTAATGAAAAACTGTTTTTT
>TRBV7-3|TRBJ2-1|NA|NA
CASSSPSSMNEQFF
TGTGCCAGCAGCTCCCCTTCTAGCATGAATGAGCAGTTCTTC
>TRBV2|TRBJ1-1|TRBD1|NA
CATYRGGVTEAFF
TGTGCCACCTACAGGGGTGGTGTCACTGAAGCTTTCTTT
>TRBV7-2|TRBJ2-7|TRBD2|NA
CASSLKLAGAASSYEQYF
TGTGCCAGCAGCTTAAAACTAGCGGGCGCCGCGAGCTCCTACGAGCAGTACTTC
>TRBV29-1|TRBJ2-5|TRBD1|NA
CSAVTGGHQETQYF
TGCAGCGCAGTGACAGGGGGACACCAAGAGACCCAGTACTTC
>TRBV7-9|TRBJ2-5|NA|NA
CASSLIPPMQETQYF
TGTGCCAGCAGCCTCATCCCGCCTATGCAAGAGACCCAGTACTTC
>TRBV7-9|TRBJ2-5|TRBD2|NA
CASSLRGSGGETQYF
TGTGCCAGCAGCCTCCGCGGGAGCGGGGGGGAGACCCAGTACTTC
>TRBV7-2|TRBJ2-7|NA|once
CASSFRERGERYF
TGTGCCAGCAGCTTTAGGGAAAGGGGTGAGCGGTACTTC
>TRBV19|TRBJ2-7|TRBD2|once
CASSKTSGGSYEQYF
TGTGCCAGTAGTAAGACTAGCGGGGGCTCCTACGAGCAGTACTTC
>TRBV6-5|TRBJ2-3|TRBD2|few
CASKKGLAGGDTQYF
TGTGCCAGCAAAAAGGGACTAGCGGGGGGAGATACGCAGTATTTT
>TRBV30|TRBJ1-3|NA|few
CAWMGGTNTIYF
TGTGCCTGGATGGGTGGGACAAACACCATATATTTT
>TRBV6-1|TRBJ2-3|NA|once
CASSVMADTQYF
TGTGCCAGCAGTGTTATGGCAGATACGCAGTATTTT
>TRBV2|TRBJ2-7|TRBD2|NA
CASQTSGGYEQYF
TGTGCCAGCCAAACTAGCGGGGGCTACGAGCAGTACTTC
>TRBV6-5|TRBJ2-2|TRBD1|NA
CASRDRGGLGGELFF
TGTGCCAGCAGGGACAGGGGGGGACTAGGCGGGGAGCTGTTTTTT
>TRBV7-9|TRBJ1-6|NA|NA
CASSFENSPLHF
TGTGCCAGCAGCTTTGAAAATTCACCCCTCCACTTT
>TRBV10-3|TRBJ1-3|NA|NA
CAIEPDGRSSGNTIYF
TGTGCCATCGAGCCGGACGGCCGAAGCTCTGGAAACACCATATATTTT
>TRBV29-1|TRBJ2-7|NA|NA
CSVGGRGGSYEQYF
TGCAGCGTGGGGGGTCGAGGGGGCTCCTACGAGCAGTACTTC
>TRBV7-8|TRBJ2-1|NA|NA
CASSLSHPQGEQFF
TGTGCCAGCAGCCTCAGTCACCCACAGGGTGAGCAGTTCTTC
>TRBV6-1|TRBJ1-4|TRBD1|NA
CASSAQGRIGKLFF
TGTGCCAGCAGTGCACAGGGGAGGATCGGAAAACTGTTTTTT
>TRBV5-1|TRBJ1-4|TRBD1|NA
CASSLEGGTTNEKLFF
TGCGCCAGCAGCTTGGAAGGGGGCACAACTAATGAAAAACTGTTTTTT
>TRBV9|TRBJ2-5|TRBD2|once
CASSGGTSGFETQYF
TGTGCCAGCAGCGGGGGGACTAGCGGGTTCGAGACCCAGTACTTC
>TRBV5-1|TRBJ2-3|NA|NA
CASSLFGDSTDTQYF
TGCGCCAGCAGCTTATTCGGGGACTCCACAGATACGCAGTATTTT
>TRBV29-1|TRBJ1-3|NA|NA
CSVRTGFSGNTIYF
TGCAGCGTCAGAACAGGATTCTCTGGAAACACCATATATTTT
>TRBV5-1|TRBJ2-1|TRBD1|NA
CASSLDGQGRNEQFF
TGCGCCAGCAGCTTGGACGGACAGGGTAGGAATGAGCAGTTCTTC
>TRBV20-1|TRBJ2-1|TRBD2|NA
CSAILAGGDFF
TGCAGTGCTATACTAGCGGGGGGGGATTTCTTC
>TRBV6-1|TRBJ1-5|TRBD1|NA
CASSSHRGTGQPQHF
TGTGCCAGCAGTTCTCACAGGGGTACGGGGCAGCCCCAGCATTTT
>TRBV6-5|TRBJ2-7|NA|once
CASGKGNEQYF
TGTGCCAGCGGGAAGGGGAACGAGCAGTACTTC